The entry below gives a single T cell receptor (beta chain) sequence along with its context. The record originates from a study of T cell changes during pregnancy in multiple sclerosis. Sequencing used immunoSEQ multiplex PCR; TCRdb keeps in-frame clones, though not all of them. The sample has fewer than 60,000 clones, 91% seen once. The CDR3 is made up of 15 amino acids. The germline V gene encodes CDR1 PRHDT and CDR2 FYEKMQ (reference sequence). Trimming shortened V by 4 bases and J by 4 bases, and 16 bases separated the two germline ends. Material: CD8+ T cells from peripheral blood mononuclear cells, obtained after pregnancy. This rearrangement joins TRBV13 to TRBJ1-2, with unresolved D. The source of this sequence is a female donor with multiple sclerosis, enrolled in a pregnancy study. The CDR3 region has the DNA TGTGCCAGCAGCTCGGGGATGGAGGGCCCCTATGGCTACACCTTC. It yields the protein CASSSGMEGPYGYTF.